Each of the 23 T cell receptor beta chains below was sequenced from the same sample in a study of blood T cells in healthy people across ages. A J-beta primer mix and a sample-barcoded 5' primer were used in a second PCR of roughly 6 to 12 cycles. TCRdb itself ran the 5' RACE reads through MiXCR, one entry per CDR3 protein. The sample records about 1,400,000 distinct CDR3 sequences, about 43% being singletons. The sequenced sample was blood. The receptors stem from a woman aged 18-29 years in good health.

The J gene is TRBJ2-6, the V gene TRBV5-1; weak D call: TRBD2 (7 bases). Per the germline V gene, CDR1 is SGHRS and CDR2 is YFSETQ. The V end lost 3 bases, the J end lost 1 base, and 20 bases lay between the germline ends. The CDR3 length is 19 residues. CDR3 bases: TGCGCCAGCAGCTGGCCGGGGGGCCCTCCCCCTTCTGGGGCCAACGTCCTGACTTTC. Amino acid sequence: CASSWPGGPPPSGANVLTF. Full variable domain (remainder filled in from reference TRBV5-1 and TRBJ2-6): KAGVTQTPRYLIKTRGQQVTLSCSPISGHRSVSWYQQTPGQGLQFLFEYFSETQRNKGNFPGRFSGRQFSNSRSEMNVSTLELGDSALYLCASSWPGGPPPSGANVLTFGAGSRLTVL.

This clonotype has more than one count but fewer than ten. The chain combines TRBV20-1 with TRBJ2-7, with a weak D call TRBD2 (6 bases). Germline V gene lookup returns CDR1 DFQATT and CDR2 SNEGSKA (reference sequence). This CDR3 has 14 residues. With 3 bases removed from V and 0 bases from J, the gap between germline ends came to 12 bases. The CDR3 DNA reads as TGCAGTGCTAGTCCGGGAGCCTCCTCCTACGAGCAGTACTTC. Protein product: CSASPGASSYEQYF.

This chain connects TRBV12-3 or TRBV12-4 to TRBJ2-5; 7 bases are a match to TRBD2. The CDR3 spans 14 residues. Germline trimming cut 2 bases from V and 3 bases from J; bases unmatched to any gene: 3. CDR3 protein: CASSLMRGKETQYF. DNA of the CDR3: TGTGCCAGCAGTTTAATGCGGGGGAAAGAGACCCAGTACTTC.

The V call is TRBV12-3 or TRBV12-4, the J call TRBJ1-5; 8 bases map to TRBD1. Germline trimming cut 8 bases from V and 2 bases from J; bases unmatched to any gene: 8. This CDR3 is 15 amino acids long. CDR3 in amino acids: CASGADRGRNQPQHF. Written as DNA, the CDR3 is TGTGCCAGCGGAGCCGACAGGGGACGCAATCAGCCCCAGCATTTT.

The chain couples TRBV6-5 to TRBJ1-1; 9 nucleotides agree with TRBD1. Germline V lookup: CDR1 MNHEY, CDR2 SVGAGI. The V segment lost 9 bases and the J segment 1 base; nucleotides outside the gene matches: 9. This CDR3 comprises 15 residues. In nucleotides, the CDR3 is TGTGCCAGTACCCCACAGGGGGCCACGAACACTGAAGCTTTCTTT. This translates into CASTPQGATNTEAFF.

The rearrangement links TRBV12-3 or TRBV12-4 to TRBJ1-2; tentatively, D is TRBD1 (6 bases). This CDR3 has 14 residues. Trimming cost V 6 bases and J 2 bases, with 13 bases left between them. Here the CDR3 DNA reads TGTGCCAGCAGACGCCAGGGGATGAACTATGGCTACACCTTC. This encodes CASRRQGMNYGYTF.

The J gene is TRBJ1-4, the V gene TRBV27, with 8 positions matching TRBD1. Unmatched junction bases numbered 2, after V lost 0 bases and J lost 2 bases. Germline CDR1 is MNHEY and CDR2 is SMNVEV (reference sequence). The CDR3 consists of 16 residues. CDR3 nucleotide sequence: TGTGCCAGCAGTTTATCGTCAGGGGGCACTAATGAAAAACTGTTTTTT. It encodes CASSLSSGGTNEKLFF.

The DNA of the CDR3 is TGTGCCATCAGCCCGGTAGGAGGGACGCCCGGGGAGCTGTTTTTT. It specifies CAISPVGGTPGELFF. V and J are TRBV10-3 and TRBJ2-2, with D perhaps matching TRBD2 (6 bases). The germline V gene encodes CDR1 ENHRY and CDR2 SYGVKD. With 6 bases removed from V and 6 bases from J, the gap between germline ends came to 17 bases. There are 15 residues in the CDR3.

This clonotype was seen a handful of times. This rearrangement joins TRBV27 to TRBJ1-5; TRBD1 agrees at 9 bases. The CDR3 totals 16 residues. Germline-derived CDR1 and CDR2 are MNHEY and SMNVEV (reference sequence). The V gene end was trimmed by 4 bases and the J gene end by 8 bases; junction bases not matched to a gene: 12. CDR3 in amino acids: CASSSLQGQGMEPQHF. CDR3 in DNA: TGTGCCAGCAGTTCGCTTCAAGGACAGGGGATGGAGCCCCAGCATTTT.

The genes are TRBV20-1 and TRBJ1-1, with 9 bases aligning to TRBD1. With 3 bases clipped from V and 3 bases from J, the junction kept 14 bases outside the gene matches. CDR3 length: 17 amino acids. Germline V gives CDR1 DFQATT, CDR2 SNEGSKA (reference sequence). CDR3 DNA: TGCAGTGCTAGGGCCCCTCCGGGACAGGGAAGGGACACTGAAGCTTTCTTT. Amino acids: CSARAPPGQGRDTEAFF.

DNA of the CDR3: TGTGCCATCAGTGAGGGGGGCAAGGCTAAGTCTGAAGCTTTCTTT. It codes for CAISEGGKAKSEAFF. V and J are TRBV10-3 and TRBJ1-1, with a possible D match to TRBD1 (6 bases). Trimming shortened V by 2 bases and J by 6 bases, and 16 bases separated the two germline ends. This CDR3 has 15 residues. CDR1 is ENHRY, CDR2 SYGVKD, per germline.

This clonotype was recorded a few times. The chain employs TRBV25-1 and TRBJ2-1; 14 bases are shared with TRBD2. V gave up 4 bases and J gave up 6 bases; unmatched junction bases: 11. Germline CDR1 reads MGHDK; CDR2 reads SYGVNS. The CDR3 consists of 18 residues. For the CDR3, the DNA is TGTGCCAGCAGTGCCCGACCCAAGACTAGCGGGGGGGTCAATGAGCAGTTCTTC. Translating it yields CASSARPKTSGGVNEQFF.

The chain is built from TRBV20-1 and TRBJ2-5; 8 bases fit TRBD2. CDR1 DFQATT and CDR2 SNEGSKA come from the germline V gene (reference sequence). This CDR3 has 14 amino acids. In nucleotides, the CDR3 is TGCCATGCGGAACGGCGGGGGGTTCTAGAGACCCAGTACTTC. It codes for CHAERRGVLETQYF.

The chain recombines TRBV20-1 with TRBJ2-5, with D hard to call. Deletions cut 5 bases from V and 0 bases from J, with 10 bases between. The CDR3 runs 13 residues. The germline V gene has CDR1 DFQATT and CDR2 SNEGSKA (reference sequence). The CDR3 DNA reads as TGCAGTGCTCTTAACCCGTACCAAGAGACCCAGTACTTC. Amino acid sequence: CSALNPYQETQYF.

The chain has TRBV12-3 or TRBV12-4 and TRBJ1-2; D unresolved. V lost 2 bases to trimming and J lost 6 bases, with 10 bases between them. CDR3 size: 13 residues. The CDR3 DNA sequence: TGTGCCAGCAGTTTAAAGAGGCGGAATGGCTACACCTTC. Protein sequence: CASSLKRRNGYTF.

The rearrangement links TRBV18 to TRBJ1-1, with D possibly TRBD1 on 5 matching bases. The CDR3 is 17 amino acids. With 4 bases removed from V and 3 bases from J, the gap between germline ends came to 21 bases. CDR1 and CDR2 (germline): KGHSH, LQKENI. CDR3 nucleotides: TGTGCCAGCTCACTCTCCGCCCCCGGGACTGTCGACACTGAAGCTTTCTTT. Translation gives CASSLSAPGTVDTEAFF.

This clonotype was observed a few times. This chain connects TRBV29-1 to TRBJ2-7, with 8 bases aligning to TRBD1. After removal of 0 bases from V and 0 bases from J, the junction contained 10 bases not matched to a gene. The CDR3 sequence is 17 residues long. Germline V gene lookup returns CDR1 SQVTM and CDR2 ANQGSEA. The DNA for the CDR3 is TGCAGCGTTGAAGACTGGACAGGGCCGCTAAGCTCCTACGAGCAGTACTTC. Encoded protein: CSVEDWTGPLSSYEQYF.

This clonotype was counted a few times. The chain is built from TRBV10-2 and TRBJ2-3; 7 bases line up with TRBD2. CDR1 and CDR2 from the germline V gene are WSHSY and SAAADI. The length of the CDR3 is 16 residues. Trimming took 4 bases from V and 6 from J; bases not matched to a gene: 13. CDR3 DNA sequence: TGCGCCAGCAGTGTCCCGACTAGCTCTAACGGGGATACGCAGTATTTT. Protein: CASSVPTSSNGDTQYF.

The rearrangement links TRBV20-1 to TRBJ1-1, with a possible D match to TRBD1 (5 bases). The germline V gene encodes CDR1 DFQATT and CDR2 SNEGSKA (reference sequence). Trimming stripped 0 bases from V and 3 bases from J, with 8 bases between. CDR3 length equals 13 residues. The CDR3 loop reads CSAREPGDTEAFF. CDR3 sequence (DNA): TGCAGTGCTAGAGAACCGGGGGACACTGAAGCTTTCTTT.

The CDR3 spells CASMGGSGYGYTF. The DNA of the CDR3 is TGTGCCAGCATGGGAGGGAGCGGCTATGGCTACACCTTC. The rearrangement links TRBV5-4 to TRBJ1-2; D not certain. Germline CDR1 and CDR2: SGHNT and YYREEE (reference sequence). The V and J ends lost 6 bases and 4 bases respectively, with 13 bases between them. The CDR3 runs 13 residues.

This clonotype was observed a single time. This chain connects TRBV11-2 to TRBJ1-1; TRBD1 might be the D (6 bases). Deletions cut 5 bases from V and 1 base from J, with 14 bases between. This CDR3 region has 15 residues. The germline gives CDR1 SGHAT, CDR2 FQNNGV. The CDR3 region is CASSPRGAGNTEAFF. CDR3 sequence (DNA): TGTGCCAGCAGCCCAAGGGGGGCCGGGAACACTGAAGCTTTCTTT.

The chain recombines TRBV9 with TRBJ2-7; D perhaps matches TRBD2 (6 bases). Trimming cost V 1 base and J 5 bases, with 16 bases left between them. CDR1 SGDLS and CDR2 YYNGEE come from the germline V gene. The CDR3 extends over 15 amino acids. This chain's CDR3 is CASSVMGGVPDEQYF. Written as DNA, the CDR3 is TGTGCCAGCAGCGTAATGGGGGGAGTCCCAGACGAGCAGTACTTC. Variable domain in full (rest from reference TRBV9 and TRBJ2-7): DSGVTQTPKHLITATGQRVTLRCSPRSGDLSVYWYQQSLDQGLQFLIQYYNGEERAKGNILERFSAQQFPDLHSELNLSSLELGDSALYFCASSVMGGVPDEQYFGPGTRLTVT.

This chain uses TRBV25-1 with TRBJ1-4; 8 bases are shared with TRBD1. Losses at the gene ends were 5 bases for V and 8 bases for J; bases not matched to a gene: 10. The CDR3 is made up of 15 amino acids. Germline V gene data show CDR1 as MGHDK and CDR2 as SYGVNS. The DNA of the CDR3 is TGTGCCAGCAGTCCTTGGACAGGGCTGTTCGAAAAACTGTTTTTT. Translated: CASSPWTGLFEKLFF.